The source of this TCR beta chain is a study of blood T cell repertoires in COVID-19. Trimming took 2 bases from V and 0 from J, leaving 13 bases between them. Germline V gives CDR1 MNHEY, CDR2 SVGAGI. There are 16 residues in the CDR3. The table came from immunoSEQ multiplex PCR; TCRdb's copy has only in-frame clones and leaves some out. The sample yields roughly 76,000 clones, around 89% seen once. The chain couples TRBV6-5 to TRBJ1-1, with a weak D call TRBD1 (5 bases). Material for sequencing was PBMCs or T cells enriched from blood (not recorded which). The TCR sequence derives from a woman in her fifties or sixties with acute COVID-19. CDR3 sequence (DNA): TGTGCCAGCAGTTACGGGGGGGGAAGGGTGAACACTGAAGCTTTCTTT. Protein sequence: CASSYGGGRVNTEAFF.